This T cell receptor beta chain came from a study of T cells in localized non-small cell lung cancer. The assay was immunoSEQ multiplex PCR, and TCRdb's table has in-frame clones only and misses some. The data contain about 54,000 clones, about 80% of them singletons. With respect to this clone: Its cognate antigen is unknown.

The CDR3 is made up of 14 amino acids. Looked up from germline, CDR1 is SSHAT and CDR2 is FNYEAQ (reference sequence). V was pared by 4 bases and J by 4 bases, with 5 bases of the junction left unmatched. General study points: Sequencing was restricted to one tumor region; therefore, heterogeneity remains possible. Longer overall survival accompanied higher blood T cell density. The highest T cell clonality was in uninvolved adjacent lung, above tumor.

The source was peripheral blood, collected before any cancer treatment. The TCR sequence derives from a female donor over 55 with stage II squamous cell lung carcinoma. This chain connects TRBV7-7 to TRBJ2-5; 8 positions agree with TRBD2. This CDR3 is CASSSGTRTETQYF. DNA for the CDR3: TGTGCCAGCAGCTCCGGGACTAGAACAGAGACCCAGTACTTC.